The 20 T cell receptor beta chains below all came from one sample that was sequenced in a study of PD-1 blockade in classical Hodgkin lymphoma. Patients all relapsed after autologous stem cell transplantation, and there was variation in brentuximab vedotin exposure. Sequencing used immunoSEQ multiplex PCR; TCRdb keeps in-frame clones, though not all of them. The table includes some 16,000 clones, roughly 82% detected once. The material was peripheral blood mononuclear cells (PBMCs), obtained before the second cycle of nivolumab. These receptors were collected from a human donor with classical Hodgkin lymphoma.

The DNA of the CDR3 is TGTGCCAGTAGTATAGCGGGGGGAACCTACAATGAGCAGTTCTTC. Encoded protein: CASSIAGGTYNEQFF. This chain links TRBV19 with TRBJ2-1; 7 nucleotides line up with TRBD2. The germline V gene has CDR1 LNHDA and CDR2 SQIVND (reference sequence). Trimming took 1 base from V and 2 from J; bases not matched to a gene: 2. The CDR3 runs 15 residues.

The rearrangement uses TRBV7-6 and TRBJ1-3; 8 nucleotides align to TRBD1. Trimming removed 3 bases from V and 4 bases from J; junction bases left unmatched: 8. The CDR3 is 16 residues long. CDR1 and CDR2 (germline): SGHVS, FNYEAQ. As DNA, the CDR3 is TGTGCCAGCAGCTTCCGTCAGGGGGCGCTAGGAAACACCATATATTTT. Protein: CASSFRQGALGNTIYF.

The V gene is TRBV7-8, the J gene TRBJ2-1; 10 bases agree with TRBD2. Germline loops: CDR1 SGHVS, CDR2 FQNEAQ. The J segment lost 7 bases and the V segment lost 1 base, leaving 4 bases of the junction unmatched. CDR3 size: 15 residues. This CDR3 is CASSLERGGRNEQFF. CDR3 sequence (DNA): TGTGCCAGCAGCTTAGAGCGGGGGGGCCGAAATGAGCAGTTCTTC.

The CDR3 here is CASRSGLAGGYNEQFF. The CDR3 DNA reads TGTGCCAGTAGATCCGGACTAGCGGGGGGATACAATGAGCAGTTCTTC. The chain links TRBV19 to TRBJ2-1, with 14 positions matching TRBD2. CDR3 length equals 16 residues. The V gene end was trimmed by 6 bases and the J gene end by 4 bases; junction bases not matched to a gene: 5. Looked up from germline, CDR1 is LNHDA and CDR2 is SQIVND (reference sequence).

The chain employs TRBV5-6 and TRBJ1-2; 10 nucleotides line up with TRBD1. The junction had 5 bases not matched to a gene; V was cut back by 1 base and J by 8 bases. The CDR3 has 14 residues. Germline V gives CDR1 SGHDT, CDR2 YYEEEE. The CDR3 sequence: CASSLRQGAGGYTF. For the CDR3, the DNA is TGTGCCAGCAGCTTGAGACAGGGGGCCGGGGGCTACACCTTC. The entire variable domain, with the rest obtained from reference TRBV5-6 and TRBJ1-2, is as follows: DAGVTQSPTHLIKTRGQQVTLRCSPKSGHDTVSWYQQALGQGPQFIFQYYEEEERQRGNFPDRFSGHQFPNYSSELNVNALLLGDSALYLCASSLRQGAGGYTFGSGTRLTVV.

J is TRBJ2-1 and V is TRBV9; 9 bases align to TRBD1. With V trimmed by 4 bases and J by 4 bases, 3 bases remained unmatched. The CDR3 loop spans 14 amino acids. Germline V CDR1 and CDR2: SGDLS, YYNGEE. This CDR3 is CASSPGQGYNEQFF. CDR3 coding DNA: TGTGCCAGCAGCCCGGGACAGGGTTACAATGAGCAGTTCTTC.

This clone was seen a handful of times. The gene calls are TRBV19 and TRBJ1-4, with unresolved D. CDR1 is LNHDA, CDR2 SQIVND, per germline (reference sequence). The CDR3 consists of 14 residues. V was trimmed by 3 bases and J by 7 bases, leaving 12 bases between them. The CDR3 nucleotides read TGTGCCAGTAGTATCCTTGGTTTGGGTGAAAAACTGTTTTTT. Amino acid sequence: CASSILGLGEKLFF.

V and J are TRBV7-2 and TRBJ1-2; D remains ambiguous. The ends were cut back, 5 bases at V and 4 bases at J, with 17 bases in the middle. The CDR3 runs to 15 residues. In germline, CDR1 is SGHTA, CDR2 FQGNSA. The CDR3 bases are TGTGCCAGCAGCAGAGAACGGGAGTCGTTCTATGGCTACACCTTC. This sequence encodes CASSRERESFYGYTF.

The chain employs TRBV19 and TRBJ1-2; no reliable D call. The CDR3 runs to 17 residues. The germline V gene has CDR1 LNHDA and CDR2 SQIVND (reference sequence). Between the trimmed V and J ends, which lost 5 bases and 3 bases, there was a span of 22 bases. As DNA, the CDR3 is TGTGCCAGTAGTTTCTTATTCGAGGGCCCCAACCACTATGGCTACACCTTC. Protein sequence: CASSFLFEGPNHYGYTF. Using reference TRBV19 and TRBJ1-2 for the parts outside the CDR3, the full variable domain is DGGITQSPKYLFRKEGQNVTLSCEQNLNHDAMYWYRQDPGQGLRLIYYSQIVNDFQKGDIAEGYSVSREKKESFPLTVTSAQKNPTAFYLCASSFLFEGPNHYGYTFGSGTRLTVV.

A few counts support this clone. The CDR3: CASRDSLTNTGELFF. CDR3 sequence (DNA): TGCGCCAGCAGGGACAGTCTAACGAACACCGGGGAGCTGTTTTTT. The chain joins TRBV5-1 to TRBJ2-2; possibly TRBD1 for D (6 bases). V dropped 5 bases and J dropped 0 bases, with 11 bases sitting between them. The length of the CDR3 is 15 residues. Germline V gene sequence: CDR1 SGHRS, CDR2 YFSETQ. The complete variable domain, with remaining parts taken from reference TRBV5-1 and TRBJ2-2, reads KAGVTQTPRYLIKTRGQQVTLSCSPISGHRSVSWYQQTPGQGLQFLFEYFSETQRNKGNFPGRFSGRQFSNSRSEMNVSTLELGDSALYLCASRDSLTNTGELFFGEGSRLTVL.

The V gene is TRBV11-3, the J gene TRBJ2-3; D remains unclear. Deletions cut 4 bases from V and 3 bases from J, with 8 bases between. In germline, CDR1 is SGHNT, CDR2 YENEEA. The CDR3 spans 13 residues. CDR3 amino acids: CASSSERTDTQYF. The CDR3 DNA follows: TGTGCCAGCAGCTCCGAAAGGACAGATACGCAGTATTTT.

The V call is TRBV19, the J call TRBJ2-7, with D perhaps TRBD2 (6 bases). Trimming stripped 3 bases from V and 1 base from J, with 13 bases between. This CDR3 comprises 15 residues. CDR1 is LNHDA, CDR2 SQIVND, per germline (reference sequence). The CDR3: CASSIELARSYEQYF. CDR3 bases: TGTGCCAGTAGTATTGAGCTAGCGAGATCCTACGAGCAGTACTTC.

The chain has TRBV4-1 and TRBJ2-5; 9 bases line up with TRBD2. The length of the CDR3 is 16 residues. CDR1 and CDR2 from the germline V gene are MGHRA and YSYEKL. The ends lost 1 base at V and 1 base at J; junction bases unmatched: 4. The CDR3 region has the DNA TGCGCCAGCAGCCAAGGTTGGCGGGGGGGCCAAGAGACCCAGTACTTC. Translation gives CASSQGWRGGQETQYF.

V and J are TRBV11-3 and TRBJ2-1; TRBD2 agrees at 9 bases. Trimming at V came to 0 bases and at J to 3 bases, leaving 9 bases not matched to a gene. Germline V gene lookup returns CDR1 SGHNT and CDR2 YENEEA. This CDR3 has 18 residues. DNA for the CDR3: TGTGCCAGCAGCTTAGATTTAAGCGGGGGGTCTGGCTACAATGAGCAGTTCTTC. It is translated as CASSLDLSGGSGYNEQFF.

This clone was seen a handful of times. This chain links TRBV7-6 with TRBJ2-5; D is undetermined. Germline loops: CDR1 SGHVS, CDR2 FNYEAQ. This CDR3 has 12 residues. V lost 4 bases and J lost 5, with 8 bases in between. In DNA, the CDR3 is TGTGCCAGCAGCTCGACCTCGGAGACCCAGTACTTC. It encodes CASSSTSETQYF.

The genes are TRBV30 and TRBJ2-7, with unresolved D. The V end was cut by 0 bases, the J end by 1 base, with 4 bases between. CDR1 and CDR2 (germline): GTSNPN, SVGIG (reference sequence). The CDR3 extends over 12 amino acids. The CDR3 DNA is TGTGCCTGGAGTGTAGGATCCTACGAGCAGTACTTC. Translation gives CAWSVGSYEQYF.

V usage is TRBV6-1 and J usage is TRBJ2-3, with unresolved D. The germline V gene encodes CDR1 MNHNS and CDR2 SASEGT. This CDR3 region has 13 residues. V was trimmed by 1 base and J by 0 bases, leaving 2 bases between them. The CDR3 loop reads CASSEGSTDTQYF. CDR3 nucleotide sequence: TGTGCCAGCAGTGAAGGCAGCACAGATACGCAGTATTTT.

The chain uses TRBV6-5 and TRBJ2-3, with a weak D call TRBD2 (6 bases). The CDR3 has 15 residues. Germline V CDR1 and CDR2: MNHEY, SVGAGI. With 2 bases removed from V and 1 base from J, the gap between germline ends came to 10 bases. Here the CDR3 reads CASSYGGMRTDTQYF. Here the CDR3 DNA reads TGTGCCAGCAGTTACGGGGGGATGCGCACAGATACGCAGTATTTT.

The chain combines TRBV5-1 with TRBJ2-2; no clear D gene. V dropped 0 bases and J dropped 2 bases, with 5 bases sitting between them. CDR3 length: 14 amino acids. Per germline, CDR1 SGHRS and CDR2 YFSETQ. The chain's CDR3 is CASSLGPNTGELFF. As DNA, the CDR3 is TGCGCCAGCAGCTTGGGACCAAACACCGGGGAGCTGTTTTTT.

The chain has TRBV19 and TRBJ1-1, with D maybe TRBD1 (5 bases). The length of the CDR3 is 13 residues. Trimming removed 7 bases from V and 5 bases from J, with 14 bases in between. The germline V gene encodes CDR1 LNHDA and CDR2 SQIVND (reference sequence). The DNA for the CDR3 is TGTGCCAGTACGGAGGGGTCTTGGACTGAAGCTTTCTTT. Amino acids: CASTEGSWTEAFF.